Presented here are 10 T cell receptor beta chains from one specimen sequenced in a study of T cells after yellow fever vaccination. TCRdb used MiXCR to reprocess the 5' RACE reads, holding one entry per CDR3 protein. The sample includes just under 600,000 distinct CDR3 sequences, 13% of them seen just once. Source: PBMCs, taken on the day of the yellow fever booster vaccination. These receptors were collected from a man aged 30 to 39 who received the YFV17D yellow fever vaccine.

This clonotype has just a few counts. The CDR3 sequence is CSVVPLAGLGKTQYF. CDR3 nucleotide sequence: TGCAGCGTTGTCCCACTAGCGGGTCTAGGAAAGACCCAGTACTTC. The chain recombines TRBV29-1 with TRBJ2-5, with 9 bases aligning to TRBD2. V trimming: 4 bases; J trimming: 6 bases; junction bases outside the gene matches: 12. Per the germline V gene, CDR1 is SQVTM and CDR2 is ANQGSEA. This CDR3 is 15 amino acids long.

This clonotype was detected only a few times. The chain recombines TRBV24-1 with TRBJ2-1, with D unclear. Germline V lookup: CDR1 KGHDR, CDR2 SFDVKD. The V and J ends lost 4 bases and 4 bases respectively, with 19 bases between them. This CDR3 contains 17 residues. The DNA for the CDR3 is TGTGCCACCAGTGACCCATCCCGAGAGAATTCGTACAATGAGCAGTTCTTC. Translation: CATSDPSRENSYNEQFF.

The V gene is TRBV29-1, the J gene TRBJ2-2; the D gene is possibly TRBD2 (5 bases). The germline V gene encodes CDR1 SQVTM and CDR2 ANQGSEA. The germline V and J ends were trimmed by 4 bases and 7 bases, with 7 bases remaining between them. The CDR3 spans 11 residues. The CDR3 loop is CSVVRDGELFF. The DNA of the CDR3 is TGCAGCGTTGTACGGGACGGGGAGCTGTTTTTT.

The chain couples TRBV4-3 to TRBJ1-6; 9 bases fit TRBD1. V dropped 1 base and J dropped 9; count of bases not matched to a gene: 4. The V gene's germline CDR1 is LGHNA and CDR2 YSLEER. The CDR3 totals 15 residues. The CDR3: CASSQGTGEGSPLHF. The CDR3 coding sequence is TGCGCCAGCAGCCAAGGGACAGGGGAGGGTTCACCCCTCCACTTT.

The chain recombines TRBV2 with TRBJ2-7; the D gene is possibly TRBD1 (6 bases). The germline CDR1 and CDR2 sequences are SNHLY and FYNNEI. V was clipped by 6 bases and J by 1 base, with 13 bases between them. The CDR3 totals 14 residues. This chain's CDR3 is CASSVEQGSYEQYF. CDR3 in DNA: TGTGCCAGCAGCGTTGAACAGGGATCCTACGAGCAGTACTTC. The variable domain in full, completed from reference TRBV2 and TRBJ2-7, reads EPEVTQTPSHQVTQMGQEVILRCVPISNHLYFYWYRQILGQKVEFLVSFYNNEISEKSEIFDDQFSVERPDGSNFTLKIRSTKLEDSAMYFCASSVEQGSYEQYFGPGTRLTVT.

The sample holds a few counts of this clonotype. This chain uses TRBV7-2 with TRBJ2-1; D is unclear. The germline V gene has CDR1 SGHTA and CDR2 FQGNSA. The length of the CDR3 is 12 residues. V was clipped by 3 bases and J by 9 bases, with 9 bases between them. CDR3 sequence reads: CASSFSVGEQFF. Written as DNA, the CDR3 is TGTGCCAGCAGCTTCAGCGTGGGTGAGCAGTTCTTC.

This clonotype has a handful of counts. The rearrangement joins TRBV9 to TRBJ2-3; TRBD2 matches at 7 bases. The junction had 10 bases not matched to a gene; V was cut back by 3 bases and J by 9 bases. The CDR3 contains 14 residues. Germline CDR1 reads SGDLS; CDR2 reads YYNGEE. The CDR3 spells CASSAGTTGRTQYF. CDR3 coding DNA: TGTGCCAGCAGCGCTGGGACTACCGGGCGGACGCAGTATTTT.

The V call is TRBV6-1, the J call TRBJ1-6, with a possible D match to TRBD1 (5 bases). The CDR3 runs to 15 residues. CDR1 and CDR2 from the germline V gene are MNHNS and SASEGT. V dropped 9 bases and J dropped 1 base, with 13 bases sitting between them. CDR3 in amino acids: CARKERGSYNSPLHF. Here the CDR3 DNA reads TGTGCCAGGAAAGAGCGGGGGTCCTATAATTCACCCCTCCACTTT.

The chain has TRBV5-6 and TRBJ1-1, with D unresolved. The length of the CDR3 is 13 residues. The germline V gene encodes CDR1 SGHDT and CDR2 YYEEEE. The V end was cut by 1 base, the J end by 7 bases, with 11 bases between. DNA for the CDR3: TGTGCCAGCAGCTTGTCGCATGGAGGTGAAGCTTTCTTT. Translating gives CASSLSHGGEAFF.

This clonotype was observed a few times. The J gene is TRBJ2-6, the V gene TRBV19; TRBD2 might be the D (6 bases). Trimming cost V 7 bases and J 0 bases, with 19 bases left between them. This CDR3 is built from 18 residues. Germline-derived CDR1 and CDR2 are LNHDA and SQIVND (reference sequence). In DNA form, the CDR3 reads TGTGCCAGTACACCCTTCGGACTATCCGGCTCTGGGGCCAACGTCCTGACTTTC. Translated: CASTPFGLSGSGANVLTF.